This T cell receptor beta chain was recovered during a study of cytomegalovirus exposure and HLA in healthy donors. Study-level findings and limits: What a later analysis showed was that several of the most significant clusters appeared linked to common viral pathogens. Highly shared variants forming one cluster were likely a sequencing artifact. Later work showed greater clonal expansion in HLA-associated TCR beta chains than in equally common others.

CDR3 length equals 15 residues. Germline CDR1 reads SGHDT; CDR2 reads YYEEEE. With 60 Vbeta and 13 Jbeta primers, the PCR was carried out. TCRdb keeps only in-frame clones here, not all; method: immunoSEQ multiplex PCR. The table shows about 120,000 clones, with under 12% occurring only once. In the case of this clone: Its antigen remains unknown.

The chain uses TRBV5-6 and TRBJ2-5; 7 bases match TRBD2. The DNA end favors TRBJ2-7, so the J call may be wrong. The receptor comes from a young woman in good health and CMV-seropositive. Sequencing was carried out using PBMCs. The CDR3 loop reads CASSFVGRSAYEQYF. In DNA form, the CDR3 reads TGTGCCAGCAGCTTCGTCGGGAGGTCGGCCTACGAGCAGTACTTC.